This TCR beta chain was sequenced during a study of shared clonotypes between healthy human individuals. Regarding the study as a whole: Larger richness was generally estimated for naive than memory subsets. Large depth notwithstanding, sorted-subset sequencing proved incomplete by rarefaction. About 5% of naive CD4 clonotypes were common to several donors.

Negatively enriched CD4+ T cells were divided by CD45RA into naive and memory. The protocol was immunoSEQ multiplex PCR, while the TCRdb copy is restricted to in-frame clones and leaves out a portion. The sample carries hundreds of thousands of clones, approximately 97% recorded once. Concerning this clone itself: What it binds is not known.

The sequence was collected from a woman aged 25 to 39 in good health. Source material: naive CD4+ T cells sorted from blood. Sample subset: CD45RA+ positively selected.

The CDR3 sequence: CASSLVGDTNEKLFF. The CDR3, as DNA: TGTGCCAGCAGTCTGGTGGGGGATACTAATGAAAAACTGTTTTTT. The chain employs TRBV27 and TRBJ1-4, with D perhaps TRBD1 (5 bases). V was pared by 5 bases and J by 2 bases, with 12 bases between. Germline values: CDR1 MNHEY, CDR2 SMNVEV (reference sequence). The CDR3 contains 15 residues.